The T cell receptor beta chain under discussion was sequenced for a study of Ad26.COV2.S vaccination and SARS-CoV-2 variants. Germline CDR1 and CDR2: LGHNT and FRNRAP. Trimming shortened V by 4 bases and J by 0 bases, and 6 bases separated the two germline ends. The CDR3 covers 13 residues. Whole-study results and caveats: Vaccinated individuals (as opposed to placebo recipients) had higher spike-specific TCR breadth.

Regarding this clone: Its target is unknown.

Documented treatment: roughly 20 received Ad26.COV2.S at low or high dose, single or two shots; about 5 received placebo; per-sample allocation not given. Sampling took place 63 days after the first vaccine or placebo injection. A Boston donor was an adult aged 18-55 years. An Ad26 vector that expressed Wuhan-strain SARS-CoV-2 spike constituted the vaccine. The repertoire was sequenced with immunoSEQ multiplex PCR; TCRdb's copy has only in-frame clones and lacks some. The sample carries about 350,000 clones, 88% recorded once. The sequence derives from a person aged 18 to 65 who received the Ad26.COV2.S COVID-19 vaccine or a placebo. The chain uses TRBV12-5 and TRBJ1-1; D might be TRBD1 (5 bases). The sequencing used peripheral blood, collected in a trial of Ad26.COV2.S vaccine versus placebo. The CDR3, as DNA: TGTGCTAGTGGTTCAGGGTTGAACACTGAAGCTTTCTTT. It is translated as CASGSGLNTEAFF.